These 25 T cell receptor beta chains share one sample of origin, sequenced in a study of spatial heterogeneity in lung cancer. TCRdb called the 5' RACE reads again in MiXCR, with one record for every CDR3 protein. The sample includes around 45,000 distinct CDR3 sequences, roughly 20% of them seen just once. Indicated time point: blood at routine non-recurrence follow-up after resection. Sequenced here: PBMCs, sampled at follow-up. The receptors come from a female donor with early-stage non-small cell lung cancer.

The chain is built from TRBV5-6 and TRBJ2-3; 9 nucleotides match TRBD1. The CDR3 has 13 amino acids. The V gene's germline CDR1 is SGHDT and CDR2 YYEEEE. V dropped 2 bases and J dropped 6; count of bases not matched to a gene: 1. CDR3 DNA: TGTGCCAGCAGCTTAGACAGGGGGGATACGCAGTATTTT. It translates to CASSLDRGDTQYF.

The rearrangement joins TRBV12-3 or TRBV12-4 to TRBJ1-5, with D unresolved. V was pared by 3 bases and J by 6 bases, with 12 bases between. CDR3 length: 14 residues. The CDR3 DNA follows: TGTGCCAGCAGTTTCCGAATGCTGGGTCAGCCCCAGCATTTT. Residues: CASSFRMLGQPQHF.

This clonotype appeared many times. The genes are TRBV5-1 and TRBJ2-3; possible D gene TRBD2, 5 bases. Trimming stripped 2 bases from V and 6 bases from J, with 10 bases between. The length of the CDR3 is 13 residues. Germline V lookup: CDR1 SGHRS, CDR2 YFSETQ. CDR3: CASSFYVADTQYF. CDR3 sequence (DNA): TGCGCCAGCAGCTTCTATGTAGCGGATACGCAGTATTTT. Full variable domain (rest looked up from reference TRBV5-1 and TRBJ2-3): KAGVTQTPRYLIKTRGQQVTLSCSPISGHRSVSWYQQTPGQGLQFLFEYFSETQRNKGNFPGRFSGRQFSNSRSEMNVSTLELGDSALYLCASSFYVADTQYFGPGTRLTVL.

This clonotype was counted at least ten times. The CDR3 sequence: CASSSERVDEQFF. CDR3 nucleotides: TGTGCCAGCAGCTCAGAACGGGTAGATGAGCAGTTCTTC. The rearrangement joins TRBV7-9 to TRBJ2-1; D remains unclear. Deletions cut 4 bases from V and 8 bases from J, with 12 bases between. This CDR3 is built from 13 residues. The germline gives CDR1 SEHNR, CDR2 FQNEAQ (reference sequence).

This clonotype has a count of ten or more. The CDR3 reads CSGDRGNTEAFF. The CDR3 DNA follows: TGCAGCGGGGACAGGGGGAACACTGAAGCTTTCTTT. The chain carries TRBV29-1 and TRBJ1-1, with TRBD1 matching over 10 bases. Germline CDR1 is SQVTM and CDR2 is ANQGSEA. The CDR3 loop spans 12 amino acids. Trimming removed 7 bases from V and 1 base from J; junction bases left unmatched: 0.

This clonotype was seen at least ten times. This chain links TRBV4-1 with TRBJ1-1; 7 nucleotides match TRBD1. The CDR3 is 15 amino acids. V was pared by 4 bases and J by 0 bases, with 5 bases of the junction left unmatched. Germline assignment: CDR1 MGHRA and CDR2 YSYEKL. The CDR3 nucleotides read TGCGCCAGCAGCCGAGAGACAGGGATGAACACTGAAGCTTTCTTT. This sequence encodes CASSRETGMNTEAFF.

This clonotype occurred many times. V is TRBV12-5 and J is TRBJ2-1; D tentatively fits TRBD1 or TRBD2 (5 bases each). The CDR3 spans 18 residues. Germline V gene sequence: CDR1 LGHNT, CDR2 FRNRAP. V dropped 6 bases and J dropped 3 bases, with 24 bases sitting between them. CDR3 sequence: CASGPPRPGTEDYNEQFF. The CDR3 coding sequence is TGTGCTAGTGGCCCACCCAGACCCGGGACGGAGGACTACAATGAGCAGTTCTTC.

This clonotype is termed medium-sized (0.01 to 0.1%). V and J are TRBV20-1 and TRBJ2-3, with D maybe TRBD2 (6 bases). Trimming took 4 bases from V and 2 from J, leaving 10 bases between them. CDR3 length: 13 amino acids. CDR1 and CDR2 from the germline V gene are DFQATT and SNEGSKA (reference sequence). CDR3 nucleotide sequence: TGCAGTGCTACCGGGACTTCCACAGATACGCAGTATTTT. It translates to CSATGTSTDTQYF.

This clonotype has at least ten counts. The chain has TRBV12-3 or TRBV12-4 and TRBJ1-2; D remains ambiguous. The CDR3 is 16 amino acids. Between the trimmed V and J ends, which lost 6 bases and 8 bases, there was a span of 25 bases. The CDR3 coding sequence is TGTGCCAGCAGCCCCCAATCGATGGATCCTCCGGGGGGCTACACCTTC. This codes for CASSPQSMDPPGGYTF.

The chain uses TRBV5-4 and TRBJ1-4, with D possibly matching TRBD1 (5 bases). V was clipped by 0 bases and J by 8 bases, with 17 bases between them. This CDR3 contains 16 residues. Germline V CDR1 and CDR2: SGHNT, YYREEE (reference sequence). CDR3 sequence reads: CASSLEGGAINEKLFF. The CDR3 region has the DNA TGTGCCAGCAGCTTGGAGGGTGGGGCTATTAACGAAAAACTGTTTTTT. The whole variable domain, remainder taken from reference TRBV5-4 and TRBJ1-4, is ETGVTQSPTHLIKTRGQQVTLRCSSQSGHNTVSWYQQALGQGPQFIFQYYREEENGRGNFPPRFSGLQFPNYSSELNVNALELDDSALYLCASSLEGGAINEKLFFGSGTQLSVL.

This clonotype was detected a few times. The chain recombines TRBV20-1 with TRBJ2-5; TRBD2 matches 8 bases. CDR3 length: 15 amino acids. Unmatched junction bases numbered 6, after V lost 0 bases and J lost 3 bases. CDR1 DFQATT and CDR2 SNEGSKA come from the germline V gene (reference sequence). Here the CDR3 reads CSARDFRRGEETQYF. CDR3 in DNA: TGCAGTGCTAGAGATTTCCGGCGGGGGGAAGAGACCCAGTACTTC.

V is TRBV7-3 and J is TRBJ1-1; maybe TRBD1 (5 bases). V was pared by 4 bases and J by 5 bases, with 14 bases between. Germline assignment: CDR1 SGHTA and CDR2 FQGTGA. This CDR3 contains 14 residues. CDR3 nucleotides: TGTGCCAGCAGCTGGCGGGGGGAAGGAACTGAAGCTTTCTTT. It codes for CASSWRGEGTEAFF.

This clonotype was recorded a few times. CDR3 in amino acids: CSVSGDYGYTF. CDR3 DNA: TGCAGCGTTTCAGGGGACTATGGCTACACCTTC. This chain links TRBV29-1 with TRBJ1-2; D possibly corresponds to TRBD1 (6 bases). The V end was cut by 5 bases, the J end by 3 bases, with 7 bases between. Germline V gives CDR1 SQVTM, CDR2 ANQGSEA. The CDR3 is 11 amino acids.

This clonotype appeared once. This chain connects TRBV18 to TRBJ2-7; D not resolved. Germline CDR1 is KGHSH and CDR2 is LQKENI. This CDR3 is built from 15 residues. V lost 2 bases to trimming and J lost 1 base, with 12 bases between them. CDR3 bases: TGTGCCAGCTCACCAATTCCCGGTGGTTCCTACGAGCAGTACTTC. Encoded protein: CASSPIPGGSYEQYF.

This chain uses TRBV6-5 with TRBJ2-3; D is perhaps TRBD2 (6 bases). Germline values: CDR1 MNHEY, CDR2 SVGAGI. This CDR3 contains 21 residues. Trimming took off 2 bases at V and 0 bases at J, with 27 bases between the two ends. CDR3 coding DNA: TGTGCCAGCAGTTACGGGGGGACGGAACCTCGAACGGTATCTAGCACAGATACGCAGTATTTT. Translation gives CASSYGGTEPRTVSSTDTQYF.

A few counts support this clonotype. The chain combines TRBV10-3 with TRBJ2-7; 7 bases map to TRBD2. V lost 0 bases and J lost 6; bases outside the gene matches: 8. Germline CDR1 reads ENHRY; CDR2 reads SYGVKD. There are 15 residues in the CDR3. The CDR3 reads CAISESRDGGGEQYV. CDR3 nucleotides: TGTGCCATCAGTGAGTCGAGAGATGGGGGGGGCGAGCAGTACGTC.

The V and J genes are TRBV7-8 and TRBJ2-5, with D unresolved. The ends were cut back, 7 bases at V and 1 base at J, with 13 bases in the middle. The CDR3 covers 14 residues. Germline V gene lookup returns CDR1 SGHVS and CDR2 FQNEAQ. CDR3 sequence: CASTPAETQETQYF. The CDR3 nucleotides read TGTGCCAGCACCCCTGCCGAAACCCAAGAGACCCAGTACTTC.

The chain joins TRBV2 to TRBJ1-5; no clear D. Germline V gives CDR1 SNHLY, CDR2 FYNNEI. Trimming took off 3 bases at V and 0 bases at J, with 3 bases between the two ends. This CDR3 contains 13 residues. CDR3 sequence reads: CASSDYSNQPQHF. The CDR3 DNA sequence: TGTGCCAGCAGTGACTATAGCAATCAGCCCCAGCATTTT.

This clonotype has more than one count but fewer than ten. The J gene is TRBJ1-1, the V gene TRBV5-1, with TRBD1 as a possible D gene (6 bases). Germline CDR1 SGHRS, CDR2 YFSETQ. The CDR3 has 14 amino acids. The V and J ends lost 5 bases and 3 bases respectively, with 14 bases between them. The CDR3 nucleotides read TGCGCCAGCAGTAAACAGGGAAGGGACACTGAAGCTTTCTTT. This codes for CASSKQGRDTEAFF.

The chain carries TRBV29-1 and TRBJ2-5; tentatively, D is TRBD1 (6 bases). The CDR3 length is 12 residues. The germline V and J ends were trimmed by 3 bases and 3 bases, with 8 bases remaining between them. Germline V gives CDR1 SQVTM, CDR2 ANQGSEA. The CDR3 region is CSVDAGEETQYF. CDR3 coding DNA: TGCAGCGTTGATGCAGGGGAAGAGACCCAGTACTTC. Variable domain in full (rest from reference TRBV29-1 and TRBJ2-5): SAVISQKPSRDICQRGTSLTIQCQVDSQVTMMFWYRQQPGQSLTLIATANQGSEATYESGFVIDKFPISRPNLTFSTLTVSNMSPEDSSIYLCSVDAGEETQYFGPGTRLLVL.

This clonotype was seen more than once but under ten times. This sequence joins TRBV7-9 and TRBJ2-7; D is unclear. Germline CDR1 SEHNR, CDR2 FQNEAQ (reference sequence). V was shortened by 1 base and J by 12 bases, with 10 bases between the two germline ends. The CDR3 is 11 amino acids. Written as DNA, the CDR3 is TGTGCCAGCAGCTTAGTGACCTCCAGGTACTTC. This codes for CASSLVTSRYF.

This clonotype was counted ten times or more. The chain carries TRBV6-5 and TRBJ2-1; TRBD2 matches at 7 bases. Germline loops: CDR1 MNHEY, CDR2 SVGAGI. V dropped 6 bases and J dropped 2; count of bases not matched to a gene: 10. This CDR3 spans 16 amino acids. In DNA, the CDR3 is TGTGCCAGCAGCTCCCTTGCTAGCGGAGCCTACAATGAGCAGTTCTTC. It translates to CASSSLASGAYNEQFF.

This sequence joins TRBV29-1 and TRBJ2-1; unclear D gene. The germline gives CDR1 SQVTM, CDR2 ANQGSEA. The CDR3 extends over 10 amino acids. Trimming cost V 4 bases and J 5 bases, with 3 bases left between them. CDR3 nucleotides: TGCAGCGTTGCCCACAATGAGCAGTTCTTC. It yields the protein CSVAHNEQFF.

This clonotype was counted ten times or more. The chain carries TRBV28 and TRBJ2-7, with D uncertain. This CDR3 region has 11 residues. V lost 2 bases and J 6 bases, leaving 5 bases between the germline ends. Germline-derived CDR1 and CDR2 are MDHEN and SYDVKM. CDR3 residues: CASSLEIEQYF. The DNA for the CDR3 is TGTGCCAGCAGTTTAGAAATCGAGCAGTACTTC.

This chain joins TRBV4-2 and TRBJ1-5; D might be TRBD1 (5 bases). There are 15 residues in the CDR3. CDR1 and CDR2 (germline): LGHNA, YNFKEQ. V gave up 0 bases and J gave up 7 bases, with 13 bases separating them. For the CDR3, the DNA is TGTGCCAGCAGCCAAGATGAGGGACTGGGCCAGCCCCAGCATTTT. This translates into CASSQDEGLGQPQHF.